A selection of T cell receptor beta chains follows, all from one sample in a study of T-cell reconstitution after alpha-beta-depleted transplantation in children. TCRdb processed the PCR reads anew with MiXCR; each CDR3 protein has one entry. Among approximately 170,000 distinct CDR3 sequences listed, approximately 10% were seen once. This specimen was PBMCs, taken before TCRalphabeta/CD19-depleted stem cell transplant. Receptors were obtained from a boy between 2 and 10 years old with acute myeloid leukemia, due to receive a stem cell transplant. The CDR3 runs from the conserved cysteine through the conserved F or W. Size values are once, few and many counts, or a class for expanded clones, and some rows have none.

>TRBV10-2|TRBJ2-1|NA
CASSDILMAGAGNEQFF
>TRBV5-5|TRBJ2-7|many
CASSLVPPGGYEQYF
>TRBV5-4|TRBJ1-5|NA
CASSLGLAAFTIYQPQHF
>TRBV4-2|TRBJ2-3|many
CASSQGWRGDTQYF
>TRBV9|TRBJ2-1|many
CASSVGEATSYNEQFF
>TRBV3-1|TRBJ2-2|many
CASSQPGGELFF
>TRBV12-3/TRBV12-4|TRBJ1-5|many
CASTSGGSQPQHF
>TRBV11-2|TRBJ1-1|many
CASSLWGQGETEAFF
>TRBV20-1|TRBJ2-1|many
CSASITSGSSGEQFF
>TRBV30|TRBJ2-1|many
CAWSSTSSGAIDEQFF
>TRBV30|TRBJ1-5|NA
CAWSVETQHF
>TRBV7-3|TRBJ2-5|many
CASSRVLETQYF
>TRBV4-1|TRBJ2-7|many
CASSPLPGVPYEQYF
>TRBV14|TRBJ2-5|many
CASSQEHQETQYF
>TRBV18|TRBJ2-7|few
CASSPSGGSYEQYF
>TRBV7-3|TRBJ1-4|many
CASSLTGARGEKLFF
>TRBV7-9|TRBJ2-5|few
CASSLKGRWVETQYF
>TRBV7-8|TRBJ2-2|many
CASSYSGLAGVRTGELFF
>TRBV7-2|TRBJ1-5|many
CASSLVSGGAQPQHF